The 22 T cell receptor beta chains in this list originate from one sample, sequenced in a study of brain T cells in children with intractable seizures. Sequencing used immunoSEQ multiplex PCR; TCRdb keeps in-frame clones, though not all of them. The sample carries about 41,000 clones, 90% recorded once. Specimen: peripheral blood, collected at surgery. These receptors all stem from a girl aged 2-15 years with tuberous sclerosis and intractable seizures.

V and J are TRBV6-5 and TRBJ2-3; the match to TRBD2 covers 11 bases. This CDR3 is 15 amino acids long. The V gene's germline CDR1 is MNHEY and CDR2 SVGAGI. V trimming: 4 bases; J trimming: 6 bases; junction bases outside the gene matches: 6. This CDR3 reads CASSLAGGPSDTQYF. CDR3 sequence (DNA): TGTGCCAGCAGTTTAGCGGGGGGGCCCTCCGATACGCAGTATTTT.

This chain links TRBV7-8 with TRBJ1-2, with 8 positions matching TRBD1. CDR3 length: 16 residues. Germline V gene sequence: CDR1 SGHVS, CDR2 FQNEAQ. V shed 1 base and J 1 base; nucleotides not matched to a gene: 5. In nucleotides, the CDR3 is TGTGCCAGCAGCTTAGGGACAGGGCGGGATAACTATGGCTACACCTTC. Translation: CASSLGTGRDNYGYTF.

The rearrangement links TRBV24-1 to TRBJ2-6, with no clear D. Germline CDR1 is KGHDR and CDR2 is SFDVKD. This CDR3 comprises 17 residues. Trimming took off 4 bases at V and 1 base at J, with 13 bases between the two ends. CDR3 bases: TGTGCCACCAGTGACTCGGCAGGCGGTTCTGGGGCCAACGTCCTGACTTTC. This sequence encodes CATSDSAGGSGANVLTF.

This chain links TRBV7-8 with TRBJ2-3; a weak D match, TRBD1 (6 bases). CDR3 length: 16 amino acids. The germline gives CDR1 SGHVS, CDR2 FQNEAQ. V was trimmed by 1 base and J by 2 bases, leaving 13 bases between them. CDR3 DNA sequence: TGTGCCAGCAGCTTAGTTGGATCAGGGGTCACAGATACGCAGTATTTT. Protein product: CASSLVGSGVTDTQYF.

The CDR3 spells CASSIGETGANVLTF. DNA for the CDR3: TGTGCCAGTAGTATAGGGGAAACTGGGGCCAACGTCCTGACTTTC. This sequence joins TRBV19 and TRBJ2-6; no firm D call. The length of the CDR3 is 15 residues. Trimming took off 1 base at V and 2 bases at J, with 6 bases between the two ends. The germline CDR1 and CDR2 sequences are LNHDA and SQIVND (reference sequence).

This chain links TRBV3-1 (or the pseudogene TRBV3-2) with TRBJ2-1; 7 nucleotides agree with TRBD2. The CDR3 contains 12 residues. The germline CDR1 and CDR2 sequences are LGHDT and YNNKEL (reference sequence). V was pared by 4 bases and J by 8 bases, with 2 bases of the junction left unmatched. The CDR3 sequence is CASSRRGDEQFF. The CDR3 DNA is TGTGCCAGCAGCCGCCGGGGGGATGAGCAGTTCTTC.

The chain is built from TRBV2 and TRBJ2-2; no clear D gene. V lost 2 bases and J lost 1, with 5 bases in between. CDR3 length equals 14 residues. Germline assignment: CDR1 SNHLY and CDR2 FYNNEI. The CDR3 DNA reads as TGTGCCAGCAGTGAAATCGAGAACACCGGGGAGCTGTTTTTT. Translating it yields CASSEIENTGELFF.

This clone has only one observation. The CDR3 loop reads CASSMRQGGYEKLFF. Written as DNA, the CDR3 is TGTGCCAGTAGTATGCGGCAGGGGGGTTACGAAAAACTGTTTTTT. The chain couples TRBV19 to TRBJ1-4; 7 bases are a match to TRBD1. Trimming at V came to 3 bases and at J to 8 bases, leaving 9 bases not matched to a gene. Germline values: CDR1 LNHDA, CDR2 SQIVND (reference sequence). The CDR3 loop spans 15 amino acids.

Here the CDR3 reads CASSYRGNYGYTF. The DNA of the CDR3 is TGCGCCAGCAGCTACAGGGGTAACTATGGCTACACCTTC. The chain links TRBV5-1 to TRBJ1-2, with 7 nucleotides matching TRBD1. The junction had 0 bases not matched to a gene; V was cut back by 3 bases and J by 1 base. The CDR3 is 13 amino acids. Germline V lookup: CDR1 SGHRS, CDR2 YFSETQ.

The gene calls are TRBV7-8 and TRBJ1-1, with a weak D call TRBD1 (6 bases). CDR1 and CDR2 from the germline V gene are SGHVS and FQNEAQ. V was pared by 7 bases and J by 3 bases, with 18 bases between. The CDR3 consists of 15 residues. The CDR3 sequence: CASNTITGKDTEAFF. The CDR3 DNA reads TGTGCCAGCAACACGATTACAGGGAAAGACACTGAAGCTTTCTTT.

The CDR3 nucleotides are TGCGCCAGCAGTGAGATTCATTCAGGGGGTGGATCAGAGACCCAGTACTTC. Protein product: CASSEIHSGGGSETQYF. The rearrangement joins TRBV10-1 to TRBJ2-5; 7 nucleotides agree with TRBD1. V lost 2 bases to trimming and J lost 4 bases; unmatched junction nucleotides: 13. CDR1 is WNHNN, CDR2 SYGVQD, per germline (reference sequence). This CDR3 is built from 17 residues.

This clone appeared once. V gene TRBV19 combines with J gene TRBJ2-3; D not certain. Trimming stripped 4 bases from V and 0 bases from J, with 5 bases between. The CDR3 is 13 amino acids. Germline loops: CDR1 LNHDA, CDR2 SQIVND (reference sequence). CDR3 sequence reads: CASSTDSTDTQYF. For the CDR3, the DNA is TGTGCCAGTAGTACAGACAGCACAGATACGCAGTATTTT. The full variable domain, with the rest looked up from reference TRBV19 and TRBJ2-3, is DGGITQSPKYLFRKEGQNVTLSCEQNLNHDAMYWYRQDPGQGLRLIYYSQIVNDFQKGDIAEGYSVSREKKESFPLTVTSAQKNPTAFYLCASSTDSTDTQYFGPGTRLTVL.

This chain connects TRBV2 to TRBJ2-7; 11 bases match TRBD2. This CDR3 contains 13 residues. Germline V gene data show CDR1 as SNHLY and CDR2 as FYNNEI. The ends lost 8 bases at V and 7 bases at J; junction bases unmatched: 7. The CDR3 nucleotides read TGTGCCAGCGGGACTAGCGGTTCTGTTGAGCAGTACTTC. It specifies CASGTSGSVEQYF.

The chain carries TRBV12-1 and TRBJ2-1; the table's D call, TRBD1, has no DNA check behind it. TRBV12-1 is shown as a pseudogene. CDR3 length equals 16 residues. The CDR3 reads CASSFIRDTYYNEQFF. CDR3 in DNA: TGTGCCAGCAGTTTCATCCGGGACACCTATTACAATGAGCAGTTCTTC.

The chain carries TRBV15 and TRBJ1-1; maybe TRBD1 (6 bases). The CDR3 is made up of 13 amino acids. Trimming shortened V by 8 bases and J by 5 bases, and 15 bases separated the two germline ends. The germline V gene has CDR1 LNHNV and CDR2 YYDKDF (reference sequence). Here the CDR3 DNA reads TGTGCCACCCGGCACAGGGCGGAAACTGAAGCTTTCTTT. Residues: CATRHRAETEAFF.

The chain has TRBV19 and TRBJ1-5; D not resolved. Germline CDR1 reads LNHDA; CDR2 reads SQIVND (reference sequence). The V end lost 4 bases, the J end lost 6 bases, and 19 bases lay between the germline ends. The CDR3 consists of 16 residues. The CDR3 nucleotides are TGTGCCAGTAGTAACCCTTCTTCGGCGTCGGGTCAGCCCCAGCATTTT. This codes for CASSNPSSASGQPQHF.

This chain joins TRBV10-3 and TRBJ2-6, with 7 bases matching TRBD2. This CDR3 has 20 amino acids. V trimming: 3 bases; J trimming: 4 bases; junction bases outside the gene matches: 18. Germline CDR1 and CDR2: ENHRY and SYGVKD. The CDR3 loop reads CAISDSLGGSVLAGANVLTF. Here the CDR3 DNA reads TGTGCCATCAGTGACTCATTGGGAGGGTCCGTCCTAGCGGGGGCCAACGTCCTGACTTTC.

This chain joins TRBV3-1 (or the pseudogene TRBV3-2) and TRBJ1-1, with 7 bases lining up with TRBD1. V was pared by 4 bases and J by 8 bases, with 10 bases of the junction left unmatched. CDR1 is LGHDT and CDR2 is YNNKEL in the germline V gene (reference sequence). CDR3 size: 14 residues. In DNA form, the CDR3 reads TGTGCCAGCAGCCGAGTGGGGGCCAGGGGGGAAGCTTTCTTT. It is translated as CASSRVGARGEAFF.

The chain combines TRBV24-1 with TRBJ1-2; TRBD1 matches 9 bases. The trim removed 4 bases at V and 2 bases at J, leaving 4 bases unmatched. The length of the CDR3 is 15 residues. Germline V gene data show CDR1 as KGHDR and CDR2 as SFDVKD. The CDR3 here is CATSEGGQGNYGYTF. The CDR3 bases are TGTGCCACCAGTGAGGGGGGACAGGGAAACTATGGCTACACCTTC.

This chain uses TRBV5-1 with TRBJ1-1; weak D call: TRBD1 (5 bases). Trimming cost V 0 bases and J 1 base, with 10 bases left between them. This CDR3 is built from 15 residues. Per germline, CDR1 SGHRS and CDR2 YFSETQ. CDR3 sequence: CASSLGYQGNTEAFF. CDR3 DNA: TGCGCCAGCAGCTTGGGATACCAGGGGAACACTGAAGCTTTCTTT. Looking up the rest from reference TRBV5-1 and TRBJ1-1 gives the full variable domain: KAGVTQTPRYLIKTRGQQVTLSCSPISGHRSVSWYQQTPGQGLQFLFEYFSETQRNKGNFPGRFSGRQFSNSRSEMNVSTLELGDSALYLCASSLGYQGNTEAFFGQGTRLTVV.

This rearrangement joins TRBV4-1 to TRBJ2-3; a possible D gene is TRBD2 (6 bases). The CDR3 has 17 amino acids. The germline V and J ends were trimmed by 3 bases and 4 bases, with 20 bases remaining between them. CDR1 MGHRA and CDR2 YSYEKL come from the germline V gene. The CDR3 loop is CASSHIGTGESPDTQYF. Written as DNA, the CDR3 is TGCGCCAGCAGCCATATTGGGACGGGGGAGTCCCCAGATACGCAGTATTTT.

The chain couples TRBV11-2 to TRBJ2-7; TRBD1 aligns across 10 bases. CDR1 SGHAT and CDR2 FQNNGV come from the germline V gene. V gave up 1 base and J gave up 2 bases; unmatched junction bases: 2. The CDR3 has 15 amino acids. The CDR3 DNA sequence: TGTGCCAGCAGCTTAGGGGGGACAGGGGCCTACGAGCAGTACGTC. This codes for CASSLGGTGAYEQYV.